The 17 T cell receptor beta chains below were found in one sample sequenced in a study of shared clonotypes between healthy human individuals. The table came from immunoSEQ multiplex PCR; TCRdb's copy has only in-frame clones and leaves some out. Found here are about 1 million clones, 65% to 80% of them singletons; the top ten hold less than 1.5%. Sequencing was performed on memory CD4+ T cells sorted from blood. Noted subset: CD45RA-negative fraction. The receptors shown here come from a man in his late teens or twenties in good health.

As concerns this clone: One end of the junction is discordant with germline, which a read error may explain. V gene TRBV6-5 combines with J gene TRBJ2-5; D gene ambiguous. The CDR3 is made up of 12 amino acids. The germline CDR1 and CDR2 sequences are MNHEY and SVGAGI. CDR3 sequence: CASSNSEETQYF. For the CDR3, the DNA is TGTGCCAGCAGTAACTCGGAAGAGACCCAGTACTTC.

The V call is TRBV5-4, the J call TRBJ1-2, with D perhaps matching TRBD1 (5 bases). CDR3 length: 13 amino acids. CDR1 is SGHNT and CDR2 is YYREEE in the germline V gene (reference sequence). V lost 3 bases to trimming and J lost 6 bases, with 12 bases between them. CDR3 region: CASSYGGRDGYTF. CDR3 sequence (DNA): TGTGCCAGCAGCTACGGGGGGAGGGATGGCTACACCTTC.

As for this clone: This may be a read error: a much more frequent sequence differs by one nucleotide. The V call is TRBV13, the J call TRBJ2-3; D not certain. V was trimmed by 2 bases and J by 0 bases, leaving 3 bases between them. Looked up from germline, CDR1 is PRHDT and CDR2 is FYEKMQ (reference sequence). CDR3 size: 13 residues. The CDR3, as DNA: TGTGCCAGCAGCTTACAGAGCACAGATACGCAGTATTTT. Amino acids: CASSLQSTDTQYF. The complete variable domain, with remaining parts taken from reference TRBV13 and TRBJ2-3, reads AAGVIQSPRHLIKEKRETATLKCYPIPRHDTVYWYQQGPGQDPQFLISFYEKMQSDKGSIPDRFSAQQFSDYHSELNMSSLELGDSALYFCASSLQSTDTQYFGPGTRLTVL.

The chain uses TRBV30 and TRBJ1-2; the D gene is possibly TRBD1 (5 bases). The V end lost 7 bases, the J end lost 4 bases, and 19 bases lay between the germline ends. Germline CDR1 is GTSNPN and CDR2 is SVGIG (reference sequence). The CDR3 is 14 amino acids. The DNA of the CDR3 is TGTGCCTCGGAGGCAGGGCGGGTAGTCTATGGCTACACCTTC. Its translation: CASEAGRVVYGYTF. The full variable domain, completed using reference TRBV30 and TRBJ1-2, is SQTIHQWPATLVQPVGSPLSLECTVEGTSNPNLYWYRQAAGRGLQLLFYSVGIGQISSEVPQNLSASRPQDRQFILSSKKLLLSDSGFYLCASEAGRVVYGYTFGSGTRLTVV.

This sequence joins TRBV25-1 and TRBJ1-2; the D is unclear. V lost 7 bases, J lost 4 bases, and 16 bases lay in between. Germline V gene sequence: CDR1 MGHDK, CDR2 SYGVNS. This CDR3 is built from 14 residues. The CDR3 nucleotides read TGTGCCAGCAACCCCGCTGAGGGCAGCTATGGCTACACCTTC. Its protein is CASNPAEGSYGYTF.

The chain links TRBV2 to TRBJ2-3; D is ambiguous. Germline loops: CDR1 SNHLY, CDR2 FYNNEI. This CDR3 has 15 residues. V lost 3 bases and J lost 4, with 14 bases in between. Here the CDR3 DNA reads TGTGCCAGCAGTGATCGTTTTCCTGATCCAGATACGCAGTATTTT. Translating it yields CASSDRFPDPDTQYF.

This rearrangement joins TRBV30 to TRBJ1-5; 8 nucleotides line up with TRBD1. This CDR3 has 16 residues. The trim removed 1 base at V and 7 bases at J, leaving 12 bases unmatched. Germline loops: CDR1 GTSNPN, CDR2 SVGIG (reference sequence). The DNA for the CDR3 is TGTGCCTGGAGTGGCTCTGACAGGGGTGGGAACCAGCCCCAGCATTTT. It is translated as CAWSGSDRGGNQPQHF.

V gene TRBV19 combines with J gene TRBJ2-3, with 11 bases that match TRBD1. This CDR3 region has 14 residues. Germline loops: CDR1 LNHDA, CDR2 SQIVND (reference sequence). The ends lost 4 bases at V and 5 bases at J; junction bases unmatched: 2. The CDR3 protein is CASSRTGGIDTQYF. CDR3 DNA: TGTGCCAGTAGTAGGACAGGGGGCATAGATACGCAGTATTTT.

This clone was observed a few times. The chain joins TRBV5-6 to TRBJ2-1, with no clear D. Trimming took 2 bases from V and 7 from J, leaving 7 bases between them. From germline, CDR1 is SGHDT and CDR2 YYEEEE. The CDR3 runs 12 residues. Here the CDR3 reads CASSFFGNEQFF. In DNA, the CDR3 is TGTGCCAGCAGCTTTTTCGGGAATGAGCAGTTCTTC.

The chain employs TRBV5-4 and TRBJ1-6; 9 bases line up with TRBD1. Germline CDR1 reads SGHNT; CDR2 reads YYREEE (reference sequence). Trimming at V came to 0 bases and at J to 5 bases, leaving 6 bases not matched to a gene. The length of the CDR3 is 17 residues. The chain's CDR3 is CASSLGQGGGHNSPLHF. CDR3 DNA: TGTGCCAGCAGCTTGGGACAGGGGGGCGGGCATAATTCACCCCTCCACTTT.

This clone has a handful of counts. The chain employs TRBV30 and TRBJ2-2, with no clear D. The V and J ends lost 5 bases and 8 bases respectively, with 18 bases between them. The CDR3 is 14 residues long. Germline CDR1 is GTSNPN and CDR2 is SVGIG (reference sequence). The CDR3 bases are TGTGCCTGGGAGGCGACTGGTCTGATAGGGGAGCTGTTTTTT. Protein: CAWEATGLIGELFF.

The rearrangement joins TRBV18 to TRBJ2-1; D is unresolved. V was clipped by 2 bases and J by 5 bases, with 13 bases between them. The CDR3 is made up of 15 amino acids. Germline V gene data show CDR1 as KGHSH and CDR2 as LQKENI. This CDR3 reads CASSPVYSVNNEQFF. In DNA, the CDR3 is TGTGCCAGCTCACCAGTGTACAGTGTGAACAATGAGCAGTTCTTC.

V gene TRBV19 combines with J gene TRBJ1-2; 8 bases map to TRBD1. J gave up 1 base and V 5 bases, and 9 bases lay outside the gene matches. The CDR3 length is 16 residues. Germline CDR1 reads LNHDA; CDR2 reads SQIVND (reference sequence). In DNA form, the CDR3 reads TGTGCCAGTAGTTCTCAGGCCAGGGGGCTTAACTATGGCTACACCTTC. Amino acids: CASSSQARGLNYGYTF.

As concerns this clone: This may be a read error, as it is one base from a much larger clone. This rearrangement joins TRBV7-2 to TRBJ1-1; D is possibly TRBD1 (6 bases). The CDR3 consists of 14 residues. V lost 2 bases, J lost 5 bases, and 12 bases lay in between. CDR1 and CDR2 (germline): SGHTA, FQGNSA. The CDR3 loop is CASSLQGSGTEAFF. For the CDR3, the DNA is TGTGCCAGCAGCTTACAGGGGTCGGGAACTGAAGCTTTCTTT.

This chain connects TRBV11-2 to TRBJ1-3, with TRBD1 as a possible D gene (5 bases). The CDR3 is 16 amino acids. V dropped 5 bases and J dropped 0 bases, with 14 bases sitting between them. The germline gives CDR1 SGHAT, CDR2 FQNNGV. The CDR3 DNA is TGTGCCAGCAGCCCGAGGACGGGACCCTCTGGAAACACCATATATTTT. The encoded protein is CASSPRTGPSGNTIYF.

The gene calls are TRBV28 and TRBJ1-6; a weak D match, TRBD1 (6 bases). Trimming pared 3 bases from V and 9 bases from J, leaving 21 bases between. In germline, CDR1 is MDHEN, CDR2 SYDVKM. CDR3 length equals 17 residues. The CDR3 region is CASSFWDSQGSTSPLHF. The CDR3 DNA sequence: TGTGCCAGCAGTTTTTGGGACTCGCAGGGGTCGACTTCACCCCTCCACTTT.

This clone was recorded a few times. This sequence joins TRBV25-1 and TRBJ1-1; TRBD1 matches 9 bases. The CDR3 extends over 14 amino acids. CDR1 is MGHDK and CDR2 is SYGVNS in the germline V gene. After removal of 6 bases from V and 4 bases from J, the junction contained 6 bases not matched to a gene. The CDR3 spells CASRAGTGRTEAFF. Written as DNA, the CDR3 is TGTGCCAGCAGGGCCGGGACAGGGCGCACTGAAGCTTTCTTT.